The rows below give T cell receptor beta chains drawn from one sample of a study of shared clonotypes between healthy human individuals. The data were produced by immunoSEQ multiplex PCR, yet TCRdb's version contains in-frame clones alone and is incomplete. This table has 2 million to 2.5 million clones, about 95% appearing once. The sequenced sample was naive CD8+ T cells sorted from blood. The receptors stem from a man between 18 and 29 years old in good health. Both conserved end residues are part of each CDR3.

CDR3: CASKDTPETQYF
V: TRBV2
J: TRBJ2-5

CDR3: CASSQGQGGGYEQYF
V: TRBV4-1
J: TRBJ2-7

CDR3: CSVKDSGTGFYEQYF
V: TRBV29-1
J: TRBJ2-7

CDR3: CSAKGLSGNTGELFF
V: TRBV29-1
J: TRBJ2-2

CDR3: CASSAALEVETQYF
V: TRBV27
J: TRBJ2-5

CDR3: CASSLIAEAETYEQYF
V: TRBV28
J: TRBJ2-7

CDR3: CASSLAPQANTEAFF
V: TRBV11-1
J: TRBJ1-1

CDR3: CASSGAGGGNYEQYF
V: TRBV9
J: TRBJ2-7

CDR3: CASSLTSPQYNEQFF
V: TRBV7-9
J: TRBJ2-1

CDR3: CASSPLVEGAEAFF
V: TRBV7-9
J: TRBJ1-1

CDR3: CASSLEGFLSYEQYF
V: TRBV11-2
J: TRBJ2-7

CDR3: CAIRDRVGQPQHF
V: TRBV10-3
J: TRBJ1-5

CDR3: CASSWTGKDEKLFF
V: TRBV28
J: TRBJ1-4

CDR3: CASSNGTSGDYEQFF
V: TRBV13
J: TRBJ2-1

CDR3: CSVAGTGTGMNTEAFF
V: TRBV29-1
J: TRBJ1-1

CDR3: CASSVLAESGGEQYF
V: TRBV7-2
J: TRBJ2-7

CDR3: CASSQDPRGTLNTEAFF
V: TRBV4-3
J: TRBJ1-1

CDR3: CASSPGWEDTEAFF
V: TRBV7-9
J: TRBJ1-1

CDR3: CASKGHSYNEQFF
V: TRBV13
J: TRBJ2-1

CDR3: CATSSSDLPYYGYTF
V: TRBV15
J: TRBJ1-2

CDR3: CASSRGGWMNTEAFF
V: TRBV5-6
J: TRBJ1-1

CDR3: CASSYDQATNTEAFF
V: TRBV6-5
J: TRBJ1-1

CDR3: CASSLSPVLSYEQYF
V: TRBV27
J: TRBJ2-7

CDR3: CASSVEGGGPDTQYF
V: TRBV9
J: TRBJ2-3

CDR3: CASSSGTDSSGANVLTF
V: TRBV5-4
J: TRBJ2-6

CDR3: CASSSHTETQYF
V: TRBV7-8
J: TRBJ2-5

CDR3: CASSQDPGEGLDEQFF
V: TRBV4-1
J: TRBJ2-1

CDR3: CASSVGSTSSYEQYF
V: TRBV9
J: TRBJ2-7

CDR3: CARQGAILATKLNTEAFF
V: TRBV10-1
J: TRBJ1-1

CDR3: CASRPRDRGLDTEAFF
V: TRBV19
J: TRBJ1-1

CDR3: CASTSGGSNQPQHF
V: TRBV27
J: TRBJ1-5

CDR3: CASSSRVSYEQYF
V: TRBV19
J: TRBJ2-7

CDR3: CASSLEPGDGYTF
V: TRBV11-2
J: TRBJ1-2

CDR3: CASSKVMRQENTYNSPLHF
V: TRBV21-1
J: TRBJ1-6

CDR3: CASTIQGYTF
V: TRBV5-1
J: TRBJ1-2

CDR3: CASSLTGGSGNTIYF
V: TRBV28
J: TRBJ1-3

CDR3: CASPGPGDGTQYF
V: TRBV2
J: TRBJ2-5

CDR3: CASSLLGQLETQYF
V: TRBV27
J: TRBJ2-5

CDR3: CASSIRPNLGDSPLHF
V: TRBV19
J: TRBJ1-6

CDR3: CASRLIVGNTEAFF
V: TRBV27
J: TRBJ1-1

CDR3: CASSLQGARGEQYF
V: TRBV28
J: TRBJ2-7

CDR3: CASTELPETQYF
V: TRBV10-2
J: TRBJ2-5

CDR3: CASSERTGATNEKLFF
V: TRBV9
J: TRBJ1-4

CDR3: CASSLAPTSGTYEQYF
V: TRBV7-9
J: TRBJ2-7